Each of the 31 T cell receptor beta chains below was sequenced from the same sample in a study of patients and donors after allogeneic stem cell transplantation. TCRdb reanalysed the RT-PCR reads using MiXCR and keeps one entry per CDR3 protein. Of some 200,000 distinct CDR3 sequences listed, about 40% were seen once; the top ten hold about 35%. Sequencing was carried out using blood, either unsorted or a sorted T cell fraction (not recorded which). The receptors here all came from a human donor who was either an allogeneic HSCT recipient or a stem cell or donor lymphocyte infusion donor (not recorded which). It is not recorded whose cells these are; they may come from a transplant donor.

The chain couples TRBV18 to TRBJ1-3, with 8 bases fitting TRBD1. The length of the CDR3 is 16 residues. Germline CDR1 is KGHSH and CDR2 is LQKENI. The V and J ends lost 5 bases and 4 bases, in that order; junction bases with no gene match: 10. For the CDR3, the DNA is TGTGCCAGCTCATCGACAGGGGTCCCTTGGGGAAACACCATATATTTT. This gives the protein CASSSTGVPWGNTIYF.

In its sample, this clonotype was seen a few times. This chain's CDR3 is CASRLQGGTEAFF. The CDR3 coding sequence is TGTGCCAGCAGATTACAGGGGGGAACTGAAGCTTTCTTT. V usage is TRBV12-3 or TRBV12-4 and J usage is TRBJ1-1; 8 bases align to TRBD1. CDR3 length equals 13 residues. V gave up 6 bases and J gave up 5 bases; unmatched junction bases: 5.

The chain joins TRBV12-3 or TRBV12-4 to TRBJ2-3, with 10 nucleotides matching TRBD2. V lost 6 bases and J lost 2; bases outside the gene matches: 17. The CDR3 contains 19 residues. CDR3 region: CASSGLAGGPSRNTDTQYF. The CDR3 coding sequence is TGTGCCAGCAGCGGCTTAGCGGGAGGACCCTCCCGTAACACAGATACGCAGTATTTT.

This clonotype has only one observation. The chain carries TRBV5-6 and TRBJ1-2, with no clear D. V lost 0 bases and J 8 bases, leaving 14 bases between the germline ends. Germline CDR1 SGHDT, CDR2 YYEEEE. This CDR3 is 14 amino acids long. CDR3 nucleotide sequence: TGTGCCAGCAGCTTGGATAGCCAGGCGGAGGGCTACACCTTC. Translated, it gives CASSLDSQAEGYTF.

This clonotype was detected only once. The chain's CDR3 is CASSPRLAGNTGELFF. The CDR3 DNA reads TGTGCCAGCAGCCCAAGACTAGCGGGAAACACCGGGGAGCTGTTTTTT. The chain joins TRBV7-9 to TRBJ2-2; 11 bases fit TRBD2. The CDR3 loop spans 16 amino acids. The trim removed 5 bases at V and 2 bases at J, leaving 4 bases unmatched. Germline loops: CDR1 SEHNR, CDR2 FQNEAQ (reference sequence).

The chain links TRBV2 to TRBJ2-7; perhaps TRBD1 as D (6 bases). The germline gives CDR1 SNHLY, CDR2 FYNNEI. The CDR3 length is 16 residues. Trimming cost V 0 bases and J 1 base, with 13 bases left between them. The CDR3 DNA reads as TGTGCCAGCAGTGAAGCTGGACAGAGAGTGTCCTACGAGCAGTACTTC. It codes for CASSEAGQRVSYEQYF.

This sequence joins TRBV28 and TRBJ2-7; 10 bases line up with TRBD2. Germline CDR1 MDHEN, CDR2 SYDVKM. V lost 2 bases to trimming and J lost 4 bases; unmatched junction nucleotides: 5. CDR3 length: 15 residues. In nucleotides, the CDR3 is TGTGCCAGCAGTTTAAGAGCGGGAGGGGGGTACGAGCAGTACTTC. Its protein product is CASSLRAGGGYEQYF.

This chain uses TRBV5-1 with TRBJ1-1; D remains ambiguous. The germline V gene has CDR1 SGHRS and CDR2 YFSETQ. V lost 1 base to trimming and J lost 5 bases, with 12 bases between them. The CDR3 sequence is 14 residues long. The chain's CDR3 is CASSLYIGQTEAFF. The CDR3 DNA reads TGCGCCAGCAGCTTGTATATAGGGCAGACTGAAGCTTTCTTT.

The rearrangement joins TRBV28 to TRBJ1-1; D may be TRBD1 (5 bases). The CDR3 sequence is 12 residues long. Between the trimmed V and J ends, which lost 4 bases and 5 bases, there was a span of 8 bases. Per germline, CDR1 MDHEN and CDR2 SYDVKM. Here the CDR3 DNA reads TGTGCCAGCAGTTGGGGCCTGACTGAAGCTTTCTTT. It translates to CASSWGLTEAFF.

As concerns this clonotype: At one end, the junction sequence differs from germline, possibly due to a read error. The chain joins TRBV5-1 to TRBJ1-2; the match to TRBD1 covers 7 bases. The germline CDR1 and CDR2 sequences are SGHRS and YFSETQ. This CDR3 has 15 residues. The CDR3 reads CVSSLRRLTGDGYTF. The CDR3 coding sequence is TGCGTCAGCAGCTTGAGGAGGCTAACAGGGGATGGCTACACCTTC.

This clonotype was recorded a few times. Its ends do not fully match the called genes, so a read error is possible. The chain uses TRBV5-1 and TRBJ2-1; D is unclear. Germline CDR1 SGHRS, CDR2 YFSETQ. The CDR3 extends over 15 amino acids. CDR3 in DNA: TGTGCCAGCAGTTTAGTCGCTAGCTCCTACAATGAGCAGTTCTTC. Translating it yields CASSLVASSYNEQFF.

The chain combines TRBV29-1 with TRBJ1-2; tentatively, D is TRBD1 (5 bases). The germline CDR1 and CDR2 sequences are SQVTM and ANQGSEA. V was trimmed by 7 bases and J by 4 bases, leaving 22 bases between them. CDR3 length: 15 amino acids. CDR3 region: CSAILEAGEVYGYTF. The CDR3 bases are TGCAGCGCCATTCTGGAGGCGGGGGAAGTCTATGGCTACACCTTC.

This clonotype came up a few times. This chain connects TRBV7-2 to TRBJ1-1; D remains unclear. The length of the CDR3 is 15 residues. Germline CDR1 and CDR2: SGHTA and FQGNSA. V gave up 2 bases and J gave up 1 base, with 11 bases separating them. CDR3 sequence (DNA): TGTGCCAGCAGCTTATGGTGGGGTGGGAACACTGAAGCTTTCTTT. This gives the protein CASSLWWGGNTEAFF.

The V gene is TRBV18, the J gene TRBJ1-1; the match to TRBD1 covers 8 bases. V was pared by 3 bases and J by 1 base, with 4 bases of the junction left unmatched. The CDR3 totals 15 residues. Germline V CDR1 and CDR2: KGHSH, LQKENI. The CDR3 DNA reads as TGTGCCAGCTCACCCGGACAGGGATGGAACACTGAAGCTTTCTTT. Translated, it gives CASSPGQGWNTEAFF.

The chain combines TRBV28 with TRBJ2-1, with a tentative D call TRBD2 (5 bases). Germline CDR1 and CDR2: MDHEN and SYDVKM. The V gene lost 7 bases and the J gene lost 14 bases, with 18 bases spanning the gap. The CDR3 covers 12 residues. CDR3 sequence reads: CASTVNLKEEFF. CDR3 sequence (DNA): TGTGCCAGCACCGTCAACCTTAAGGAGGAGTTCTTC.

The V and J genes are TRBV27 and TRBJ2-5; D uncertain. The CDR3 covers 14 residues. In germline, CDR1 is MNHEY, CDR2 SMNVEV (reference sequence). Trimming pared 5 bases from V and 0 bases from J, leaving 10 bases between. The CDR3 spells CASSPGYDQETQYF. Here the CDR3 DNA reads TGTGCCAGCAGTCCAGGCTATGACCAAGAGACCCAGTACTTC.

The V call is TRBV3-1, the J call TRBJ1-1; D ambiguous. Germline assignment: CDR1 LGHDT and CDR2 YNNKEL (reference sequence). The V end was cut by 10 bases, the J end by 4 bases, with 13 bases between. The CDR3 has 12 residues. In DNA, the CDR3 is TGTGCCACAAGGATCTCCGCCACTGAAGCTTTCTTT. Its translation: CATRISATEAFF.

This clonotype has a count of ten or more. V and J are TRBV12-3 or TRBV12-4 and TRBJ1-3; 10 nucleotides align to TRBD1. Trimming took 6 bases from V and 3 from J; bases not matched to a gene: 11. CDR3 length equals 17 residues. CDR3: CASRRGGTGAFGNTIYF. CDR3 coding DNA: TGTGCCAGCAGAAGAGGGGGGACAGGGGCTTTTGGAAACACCATATATTTT.

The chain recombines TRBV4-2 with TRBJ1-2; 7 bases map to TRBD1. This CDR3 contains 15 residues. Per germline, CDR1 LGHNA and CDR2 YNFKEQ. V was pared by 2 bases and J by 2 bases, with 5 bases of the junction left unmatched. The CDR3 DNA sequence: TGTGCCAGCAGCCAAATCAGGGGGAGCAACTATGGCTACACCTTC. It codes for CASSQIRGSNYGYTF.

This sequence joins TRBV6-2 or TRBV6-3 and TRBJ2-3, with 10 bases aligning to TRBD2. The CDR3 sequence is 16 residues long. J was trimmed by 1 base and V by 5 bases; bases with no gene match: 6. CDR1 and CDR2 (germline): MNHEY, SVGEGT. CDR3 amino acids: CASSDILAGGTDTQYF. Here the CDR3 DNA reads TGTGCCAGCAGTGATATTCTAGCGGGAGGCACAGATACGCAGTATTTT.

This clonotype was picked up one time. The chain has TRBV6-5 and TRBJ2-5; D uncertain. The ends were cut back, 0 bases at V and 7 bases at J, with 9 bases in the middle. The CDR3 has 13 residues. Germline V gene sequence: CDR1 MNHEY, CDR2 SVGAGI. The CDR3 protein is CASSYSLFGTQYF. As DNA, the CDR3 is TGTGCCAGCAGTTACTCCCTCTTCGGGACCCAGTACTTC.

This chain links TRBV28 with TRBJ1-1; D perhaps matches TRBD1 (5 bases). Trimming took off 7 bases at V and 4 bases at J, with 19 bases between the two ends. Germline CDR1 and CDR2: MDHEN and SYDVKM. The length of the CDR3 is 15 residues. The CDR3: CASTPWGVESTEAFF. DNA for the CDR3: TGTGCCAGCACCCCCTGGGGGGTAGAAAGCACTGAAGCTTTCTTT.

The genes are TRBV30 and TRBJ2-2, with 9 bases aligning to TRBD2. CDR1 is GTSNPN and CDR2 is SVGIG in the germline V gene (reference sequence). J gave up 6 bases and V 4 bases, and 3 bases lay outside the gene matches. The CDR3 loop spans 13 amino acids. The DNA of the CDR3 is TGTGCCTGGACTAGCGGGAAGGCCGGGGAGCTGTTTTTT. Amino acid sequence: CAWTSGKAGELFF. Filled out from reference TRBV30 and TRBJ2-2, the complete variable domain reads SQTIHQWPATLVQPVGSPLSLECTVEGTSNPNLYWYRQAAGRGLQLLFYSVGIGQISSEVPQNLSASRPQDRQFILSSKKLLLSDSGFYLCAWTSGKAGELFFGEGSRLTVL.

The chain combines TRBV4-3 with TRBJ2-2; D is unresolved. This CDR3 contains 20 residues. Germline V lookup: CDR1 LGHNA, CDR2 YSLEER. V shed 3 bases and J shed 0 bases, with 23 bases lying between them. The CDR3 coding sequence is TGCGCCAGCAGCCATCATAACCCCCTCACTGCGGCCGCGAACACCGGGGAGCTGTTTTTT. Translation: CASSHHNPLTAAANTGELFF.

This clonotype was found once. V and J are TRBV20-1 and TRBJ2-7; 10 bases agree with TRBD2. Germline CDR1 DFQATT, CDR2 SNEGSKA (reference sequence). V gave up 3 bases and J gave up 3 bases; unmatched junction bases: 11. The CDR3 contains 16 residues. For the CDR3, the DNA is TGCAGTGCTAGTGGGCGTTTAGCGGGAGGTAGCTACGAGCAGTACTTC. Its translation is CSASGRLAGGSYEQYF.

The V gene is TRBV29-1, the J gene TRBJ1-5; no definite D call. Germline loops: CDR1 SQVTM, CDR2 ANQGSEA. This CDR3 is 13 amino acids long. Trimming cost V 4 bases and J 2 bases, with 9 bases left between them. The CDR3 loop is CSVADEGNQPQHF. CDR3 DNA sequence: TGCAGCGTTGCGGACGAGGGCAATCAGCCCCAGCATTTT.

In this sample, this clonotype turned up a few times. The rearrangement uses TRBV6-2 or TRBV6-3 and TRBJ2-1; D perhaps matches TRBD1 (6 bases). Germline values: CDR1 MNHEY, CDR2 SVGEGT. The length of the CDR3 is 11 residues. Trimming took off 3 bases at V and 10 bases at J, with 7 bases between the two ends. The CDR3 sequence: CASSYGGEQFF. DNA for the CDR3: TGTGCCAGCAGTTATGGGGGCGAGCAGTTCTTC.

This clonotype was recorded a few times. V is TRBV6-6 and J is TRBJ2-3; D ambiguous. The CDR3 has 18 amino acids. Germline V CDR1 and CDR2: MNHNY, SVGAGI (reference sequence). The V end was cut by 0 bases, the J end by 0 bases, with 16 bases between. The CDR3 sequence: CASSYSSLEDASTDTQYF. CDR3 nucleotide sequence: TGTGCCAGCAGTTACTCGTCTCTCGAGGACGCTAGCACAGATACGCAGTATTTT.

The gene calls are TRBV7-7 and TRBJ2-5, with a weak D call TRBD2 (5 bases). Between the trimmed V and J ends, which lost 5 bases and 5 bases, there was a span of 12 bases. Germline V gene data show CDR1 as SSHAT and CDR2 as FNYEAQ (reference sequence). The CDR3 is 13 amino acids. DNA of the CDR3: TGTGCCAGCAGCCCCGGGATTGTGGAGACCCAGTACTTC. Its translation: CASSPGIVETQYF.

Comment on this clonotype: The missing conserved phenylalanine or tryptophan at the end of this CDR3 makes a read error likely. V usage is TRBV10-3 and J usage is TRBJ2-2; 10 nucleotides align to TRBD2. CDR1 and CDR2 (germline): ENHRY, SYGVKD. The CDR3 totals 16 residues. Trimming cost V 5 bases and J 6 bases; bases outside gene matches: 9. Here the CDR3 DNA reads TGTGCCATCAGTCGATCGAGCGGGAGGGAGTCCGGGGAGCTGTTTTTG. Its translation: CAISRSSGRESGELFL.

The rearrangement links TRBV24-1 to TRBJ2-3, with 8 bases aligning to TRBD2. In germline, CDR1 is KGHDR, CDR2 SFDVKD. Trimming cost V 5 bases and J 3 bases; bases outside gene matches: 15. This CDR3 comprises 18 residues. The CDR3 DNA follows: TGTGCCACCAGTGCCCAGGGGAAGGGACTAGGGGGGACAGATACGCAGTATTTT. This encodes CATSAQGKGLGGTDTQYF.